Below are 5 T cell receptor beta chains sequenced from a single sample in a study of shared clonotypes between healthy human individuals. Here immunoSEQ multiplex PCR was the method, and the copy in TCRdb shows in-frame clones only, minus some. The data show approximately 1.5 million clones, 95% to 99% seen once. Sequencing was performed on naive CD4+ T cells sorted from blood. As for subset: CD45RA+ positively selected. All receptors come from a man aged 25-40 years in good health.

The chain couples TRBV7-6 to TRBJ2-2, with TRBD1 matching 11 bases. This CDR3 is 17 amino acids long. Germline-derived CDR1 and CDR2 are SGHVS and FNYEAQ. J was trimmed by 7 bases and V by 5 bases; bases with no gene match: 12. As DNA, the CDR3 is TGTGCCAGCAGCACCTCACCGGGACAGGGGGTACTCGGGGAGCTGTTTTTT. Translated, it gives CASSTSPGQGVLGELFF. Full variable domain (rest looked up from reference TRBV7-6 and TRBJ2-2): GAGVSQSPRYKVTKRGQDVALRCDPISGHVSLYWYRQALGQGPEFLTYFNYEAQQDKSGLPNDRFSAERPEGSISTLTIQRTEQRDSAMYRCASSTSPGQGVLGELFFGEGSRLTVL.

Note on this clone: Other nucleotide sequences in the sample specify the same CDR3. The chain carries TRBV5-1 and TRBJ2-2; no reliable D call. V shed 0 bases and J shed 0 bases, with 6 bases lying between them. The CDR3 length is 15 residues. The germline V gene has CDR1 SGHRS and CDR2 YFSETQ. The CDR3 bases are TGCGCCAGCAGCTTGGTGGCAGCGAACACCGGGGAGCTGTTTTTT. It specifies CASSLVAANTGELFF.

DNA of the CDR3: TGTGCCAGCAGCTTTCAGGGTGGTCAGCCCCAGCATTTT. Encoded protein: CASSFQGGQPQHF. This sequence joins TRBV7-9 and TRBJ1-5, with a possible D match to TRBD1 (5 bases). V lost 3 bases and J lost 6, with 9 bases in between. The germline V gene has CDR1 SEHNR and CDR2 FQNEAQ (reference sequence). The CDR3 has 13 residues.

The CDR3 protein is CASSAQAGGPYEQYF. Here the CDR3 DNA reads TGCGCCAGCAGTGCCCAAGCGGGAGGGCCCTACGAGCAGTACTTC. The chain joins TRBV10-1 to TRBJ2-7; TRBD2 agrees at 10 bases. Germline CDR1 and CDR2: WNHNN and SYGVQD (reference sequence). The CDR3 length is 15 residues. The J segment lost 2 bases and the V segment lost 4 bases, leaving 5 bases of the junction unmatched.

This chain joins TRBV6-6 and TRBJ2-7, with D unresolved. The CDR3 runs 12 residues. Germline values: CDR1 MNHNY, CDR2 SVGAGI (reference sequence). V was cut by 2 bases and J by 7 bases, with 9 bases left in between. The CDR3 region has the DNA TGTGCCAGCAGTTACCCCGACTCTGAGCAGTACTTC. Its protein product is CASSYPDSEQYF.